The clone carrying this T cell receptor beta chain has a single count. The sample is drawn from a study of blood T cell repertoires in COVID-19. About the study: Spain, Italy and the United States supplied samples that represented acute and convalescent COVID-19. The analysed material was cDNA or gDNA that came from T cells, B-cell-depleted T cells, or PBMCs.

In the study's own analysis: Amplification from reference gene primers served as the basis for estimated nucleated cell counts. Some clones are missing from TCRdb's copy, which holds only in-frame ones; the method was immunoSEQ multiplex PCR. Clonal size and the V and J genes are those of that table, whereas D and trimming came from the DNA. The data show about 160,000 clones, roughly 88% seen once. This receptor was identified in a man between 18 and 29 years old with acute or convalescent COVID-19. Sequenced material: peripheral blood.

The CDR3 sequence is CSATDGNHYNEQFF. In DNA form, the CDR3 reads TGCAGTGCTACTGACGGGAACCACTACAATGAGCAGTTCTTC. The chain is built from TRBV20-1 and TRBJ2-1; D might be TRBD2 (5 bases). The V and J ends lost 4 bases and 3 bases respectively, with 13 bases between them. The germline CDR1 and CDR2 sequences are DFQATT and SNEGSKA (reference sequence). CDR3 length: 14 amino acids.